Listed below are T cell receptor beta chains from one sample, sequenced in a study of cytomegalovirus exposure and HLA in healthy donors. Sequenced by immunoSEQ multiplex PCR; TCRdb stores in-frame clones only, minus some. Counted here are over 150,000 clones, 70% to 80% occurring once; the ten biggest clones make up roughly 7.1%. The sequenced sample consisted of PBMCs. The origin of the receptors is a man under 40 in good health and CMV-seropositive. CDR3s include the opening cysteine and the closing phenylalanine or tryptophan. Fields, in order: V gene, D gene, J gene, clone size, CDR3 DNA, CDR3 protein. D genes are given only for firm matches. Part of the rows lack a size; the others show once, few, many or a class for expanded clones.

v_gene: TRBV27; d_gene: TRBD1; j_gene: TRBJ2-7; abundance: .; CDR3nt: TGTGCCAGCAGTCCTAACAGGGGCGAGCAGTACTTC; CDR3aa: CASSPNRGEQYF
v_gene: TRBV11-3; d_gene: .; j_gene: TRBJ1-1; abundance: few; CDR3nt: TGTGCCAGCAGTTTGGGCAGGGGGAACACTGAAGCTTTCTTT; CDR3aa: CASSLGRGNTEAFF
v_gene: TRBV25-1; d_gene: .; j_gene: TRBJ2-5; abundance: .; CDR3nt: TGTGCCAGCAGTGAGACAGGCCCCCACCAAGAGACCCAGTACTTC; CDR3aa: CASSETGPHQETQYF
v_gene: TRBV10-3; d_gene: .; j_gene: TRBJ1-5; abundance: once; CDR3nt: TGTGCCATCAGTGAGTCGAAAGGGGGAGTCAGCAATCAGCCCCAGCATTTT; CDR3aa: CAISESKGGVSNQPQHF
v_gene: TRBV28; d_gene: .; j_gene: TRBJ2-7; abundance: .; CDR3nt: TGTGCCAGCGGGGGGGCGGGGGCAAGAGAGCAGTACTTC; CDR3aa: CASGGAGAREQYF
v_gene: TRBV9; d_gene: .; j_gene: TRBJ2-5; abundance: .; CDR3nt: TGTGCCAGCAGCGTAGCTTCGCGCGGGGCACAAGAGACCCAGTACTTC; CDR3aa: CASSVASRGAQETQYF
v_gene: TRBV10-2; d_gene: .; j_gene: TRBJ1-2; abundance: .; CDR3nt: TGCGCCAGCAGTGACCCGGCCGGGGGGTCGAACTATGGCTACACCTTC; CDR3aa: CASSDPAGGSNYGYTF
v_gene: TRBV6-5; d_gene: .; j_gene: TRBJ2-7; abundance: few; CDR3nt: TGTGCCAGCAGTACGACAGGGAGGTCCTACGAGCAGTACTTC; CDR3aa: CASSTTGRSYEQYF
v_gene: TRBV18; d_gene: TRBD1; j_gene: TRBJ2-7; abundance: .; CDR3nt: TGTGCCAGCTCACGGGGACAGGAGTTCTACGAGCAGTACTTC; CDR3aa: CASSRGQEFYEQYF
v_gene: TRBV4-3; d_gene: TRBD1; j_gene: TRBJ2-1; abundance: .; CDR3nt: TGCGCCAGCAGCCAAGACCTAACCCAGGGGGCAATGAAGAAGTTCTTC; CDR3aa: CASSQDLTQGAMKKFF
v_gene: TRBV28; d_gene: TRBD1; j_gene: TRBJ1-3; abundance: .; CDR3nt: TGTGCCAGCACCCAACAGGGGGCCTTCTCTGGAAACACCATATATTTT; CDR3aa: CASTQQGAFSGNTIYF
v_gene: TRBV18; d_gene: .; j_gene: TRBJ2-7; abundance: .; CDR3nt: TGTGCCAGCTCACCTTCGGGACAAAGAACCAGCCACTACGAGCAGTACTTC; CDR3aa: CASSPSGQRTSHYEQYF
v_gene: TRBV5-1; d_gene: TRBD1; j_gene: TRBJ1-3; abundance: .; CDR3nt: TGCGCCAGCAGCTTAGGGACAGCCGGAAACACCATATATTTT; CDR3aa: CASSLGTAGNTIYF
v_gene: TRBV4-2; d_gene: .; j_gene: TRBJ2-3; abundance: .; CDR3nt: TGTGCCAGCAGCCAAGGATACGGGGGGCGCACAGATACGCAGTATTTT; CDR3aa: CASSQGYGGRTDTQYF
v_gene: TRBV11-3; d_gene: TRBD2; j_gene: TRBJ2-1; abundance: .; CDR3nt: TGTGCCAGCAGCTGGGGGGGAGGGCTAGCGGTCAATGAGCAGTTCTTC; CDR3aa: CASSWGGGLAVNEQFF
v_gene: TRBV7-2; d_gene: TRBD1; j_gene: TRBJ1-2; abundance: few; CDR3nt: TGTGCCAGCAGCTTTATCGGACAGGGCGGGGGCTACACCTTC; CDR3aa: CASSFIGQGGGYTF
v_gene: TRBV5-4; d_gene: .; j_gene: TRBJ1-1; abundance: .; CDR3nt: TGTGCCAGCAGCTCCGGACAGCTAAACACTGAAGCTTTCTTT; CDR3aa: CASSSGQLNTEAFF
v_gene: TRBV5-4; d_gene: .; j_gene: TRBJ1-5; abundance: .; CDR3nt: TGTGCCAGCAGCTTGTACGGGATGAATCAGCCCCAGCATTTT; CDR3aa: CASSLYGMNQPQHF
v_gene: TRBV27; d_gene: .; j_gene: TRBJ2-1; abundance: .; CDR3nt: TGTGCCAGCAGTTTAGGGTGGGGGGCCTACAATGAGCAGTTCTTC; CDR3aa: CASSLGWGAYNEQFF
v_gene: TRBV28; d_gene: TRBD2; j_gene: TRBJ2-7; abundance: .; CDR3nt: TGTGCCAGCTGTGGGGGGACGGGGGGGCGGCAGTACTTC; CDR3aa: CASCGGTGGRQYF
v_gene: TRBV6-1; d_gene: TRBD1; j_gene: TRBJ1-1; abundance: few; CDR3nt: TGTGCCAGCAGTTCTGACAGGGGGCTTGACACTGAAGCTTTCTTT; CDR3aa: CASSSDRGLDTEAFF
v_gene: TRBV27; d_gene: TRBD2; j_gene: TRBJ2-2; abundance: .; CDR3nt: TGTGCCAGCAGTAACCCGGGACTAGAAGGAAGCGGGGAGCTGTTTTTT; CDR3aa: CASSNPGLEGSGELFF
v_gene: TRBV6-1; d_gene: .; j_gene: TRBJ2-5; abundance: .; CDR3nt: TGTGCCAGCAGATCCTTTTTGGGCCGGCAAGAGACCCAGTACTTC; CDR3aa: CASRSFLGRQETQYF
v_gene: TRBV19; d_gene: .; j_gene: TRBJ1-1; abundance: .; CDR3nt: TGTGCCAGTAGTAGAGAGGACAGTAACACTGAAGCTTTCTTT; CDR3aa: CASSREDSNTEAFF
v_gene: TRBV18; d_gene: .; j_gene: TRBJ2-2; abundance: few; CDR3nt: TGTGCCAGCTCACCTCGGGGCACCGGGGAGCTGTTTTTT; CDR3aa: CASSPRGTGELFF
v_gene: TRBV27; d_gene: .; j_gene: TRBJ2-2; abundance: .; CDR3nt: TGTGCCAGCAGTTTAGCCGGGAGTCCATCCGGGGAGCTGTTTTTT; CDR3aa: CASSLAGSPSGELFF
v_gene: TRBV30; d_gene: TRBD1; j_gene: TRBJ2-7; abundance: .; CDR3nt: TGTGCCTGGAGGACAGGGGCCGAGCAGTACTTC; CDR3aa: CAWRTGAEQYF
v_gene: TRBV7-3; d_gene: .; j_gene: TRBJ2-5; abundance: .; CDR3nt: TGTGCCAGCAGCTTAAGCGGGGGCGCCCGACGAGAGACCCAGTACTTC; CDR3aa: CASSLSGGARRETQYF
v_gene: TRBV7-8; d_gene: .; j_gene: TRBJ1-5; abundance: .; CDR3nt: TGTGCCAGCAGCAAGGTTGGGCAGTTCAATCAGCCCCAGCATTTT; CDR3aa: CASSKVGQFNQPQHF
v_gene: TRBV7-9; d_gene: .; j_gene: TRBJ1-2; abundance: .; CDR3nt: TGTGCCAGCAGTCAGCGGGGGGGCGCGGTTGGGTCCGCCTATGGCTACACCTTC; CDR3aa: CASSQRGGAVGSAYGYTF
v_gene: TRBV27; d_gene: TRBD2; j_gene: TRBJ2-1; abundance: .; CDR3nt: TGTGCCAGCAGTTTTTCTGCCGGACTAGTTCACACTGAGCAGTTCTTC; CDR3aa: CASSFSAGLVHTEQFF
v_gene: TRBV5-1; d_gene: .; j_gene: TRBJ1-1; abundance: .; CDR3nt: TGCGCCAGCAGCTTGACAGCGAACACTGAAGCTTTCTTT; CDR3aa: CASSLTANTEAFF